The entry below describes one TCR beta chain. V lost 5 bases, J lost 6 bases, and 7 bases stayed unmatched. There are 14 residues in the CDR3. Germline V gene lookup returns CDR1 MDHEN and CDR2 SYDVKM. This entry belongs to a study of cytomegalovirus exposure and HLA in healthy donors. The assay was immunoSEQ multiplex PCR, and TCRdb's table has in-frame clones only and misses some. The sample contains 70,000 to 75,000 clones, approximately 96% of which appear only once. The chain is built from TRBV28 and TRBJ2-1, with 7 bases aligning to TRBD2. This sequence originates from a young man in good health and CMV-seropositive. The sample comprised PBMCs. In DNA, the CDR3 is TGTGCCAGCAGTCGCCGACTAGCCCTCAATGAGCAGTTCTTC. Its protein is CASSRRLALNEQFF.